This T cell receptor (beta chain) was recovered during a study of shared clonotypes between healthy human individuals. Study-level background: A few men and a couple of women, aged 18 to 49, were donors.

A note on this clone: No antigen is known for it.

Every contributor of samples was a Caucasian grown-up residing in Nashville, Tennessee. From germline, CDR1 is WNHNN and CDR2 SYGVQD (reference sequence). V lost 0 bases to trimming and J lost 0 bases, with 10 bases between them. The CDR3 runs 16 residues. Assay: immunoSEQ multiplex PCR; the TCRdb copy retains only in-frame clones and omits some. This table has 2,100,000 or so clones, approximately 94% appearing once. Overall study results and limits: Since donors were few, the genetic and exposure-history diversity represented was limited. When naive CD4 clonotypes were compared across a few donors, 5% to 5.5% were shared.

The source material was naive CD4+ T cells sorted from blood. Subset in this sample: CD45RA+ positively selected. The chain couples TRBV10-1 to TRBJ2-3; D is possibly TRBD2 (5 bases). The clonotype comes from a young man in good health. The CDR3 loop is CASSESAGPSTDTQYF. The CDR3 DNA follows: TGCGCCAGCAGTGAGTCGGCGGGCCCAAGCACAGATACGCAGTATTTT.